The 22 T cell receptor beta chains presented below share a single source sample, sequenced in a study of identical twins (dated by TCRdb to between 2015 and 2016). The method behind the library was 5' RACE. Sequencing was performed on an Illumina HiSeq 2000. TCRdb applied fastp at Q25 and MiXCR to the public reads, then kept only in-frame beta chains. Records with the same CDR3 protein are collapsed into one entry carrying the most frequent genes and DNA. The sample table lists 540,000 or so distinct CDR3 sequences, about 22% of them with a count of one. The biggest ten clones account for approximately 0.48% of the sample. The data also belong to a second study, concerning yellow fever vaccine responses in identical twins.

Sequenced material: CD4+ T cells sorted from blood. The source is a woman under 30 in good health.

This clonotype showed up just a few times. CDR3 region: CSAPGTESSYNEQFF. CDR3 nucleotides: TGCAGTGCTCCCGGGACAGAAAGCTCCTACAATGAGCAGTTCTTC. The rearrangement joins TRBV20-1 to TRBJ2-1; 7 bases agree with TRBD1. This CDR3 has 15 amino acids. The germline V gene encodes CDR1 DFQATT and CDR2 SNEGSKA (reference sequence). V lost 5 bases, J lost 0 bases, and 7 bases stayed unmatched.

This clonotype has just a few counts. In DNA form, the CDR3 reads TGTGCCAGCACCGTGAAAGCGGGGGCCTACGAGCAGTACTTC. Translating gives CASTVKAGAYEQYF. The chain recombines TRBV12-3 or TRBV12-4 with TRBJ2-7; the match to TRBD2 covers 8 bases. The CDR3 covers 14 residues. Unmatched junction bases numbered 7, after V lost 7 bases and J lost 2 bases.

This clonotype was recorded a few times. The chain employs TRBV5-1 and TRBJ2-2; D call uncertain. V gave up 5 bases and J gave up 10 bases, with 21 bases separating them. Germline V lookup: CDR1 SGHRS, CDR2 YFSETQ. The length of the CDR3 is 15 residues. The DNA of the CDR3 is TGCGCCAGCAGGCCCCCGGGCCCCGGTTCCCTGGAGCTGTTTTTT. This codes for CASRPPGPGSLELFF.

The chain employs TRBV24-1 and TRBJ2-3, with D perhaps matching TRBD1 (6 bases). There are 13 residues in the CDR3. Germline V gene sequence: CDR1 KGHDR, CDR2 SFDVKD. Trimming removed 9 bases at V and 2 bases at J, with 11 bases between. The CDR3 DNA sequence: TGTGCCACCTCAGACAGGTACACAGATACGCAGTATTTT. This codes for CATSDRYTDTQYF.

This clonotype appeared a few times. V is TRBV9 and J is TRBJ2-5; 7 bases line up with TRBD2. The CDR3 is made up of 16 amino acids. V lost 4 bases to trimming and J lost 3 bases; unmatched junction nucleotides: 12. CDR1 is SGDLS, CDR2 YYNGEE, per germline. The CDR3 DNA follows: TGTGCCAGCAGCCCACGCTCTCGGGGGGTTGAAGAGACCCAGTACTTC. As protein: CASSPRSRGVEETQYF.

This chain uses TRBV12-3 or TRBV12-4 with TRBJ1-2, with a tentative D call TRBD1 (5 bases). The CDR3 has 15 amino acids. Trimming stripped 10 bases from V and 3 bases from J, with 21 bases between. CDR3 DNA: TGTGCCACCCACGCTTTAGGGGTAGATGACTATGGCTACACCTTC. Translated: CATHALGVDDYGYTF.

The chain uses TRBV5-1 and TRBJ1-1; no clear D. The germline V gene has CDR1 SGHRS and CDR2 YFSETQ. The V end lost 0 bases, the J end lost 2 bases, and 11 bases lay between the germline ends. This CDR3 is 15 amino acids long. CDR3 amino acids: CASSLVQAANTEAFF. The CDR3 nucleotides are TGCGCCAGCAGCTTGGTGCAGGCAGCTAACACTGAAGCTTTCTTT. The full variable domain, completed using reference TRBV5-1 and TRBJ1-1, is KAGVTQTPRYLIKTRGQQVTLSCSPISGHRSVSWYQQTPGQGLQFLFEYFSETQRNKGNFPGRFSGRQFSNSRSEMNVSTLELGDSALYLCASSLVQAANTEAFFGQGTRLTVV.

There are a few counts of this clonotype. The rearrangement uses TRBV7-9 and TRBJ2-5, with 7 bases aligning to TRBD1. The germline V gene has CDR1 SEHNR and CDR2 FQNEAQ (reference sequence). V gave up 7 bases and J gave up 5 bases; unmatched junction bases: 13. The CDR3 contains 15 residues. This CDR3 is CASIRTGTAGETQYF. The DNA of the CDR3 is TGTGCCAGCATTAGAACCGGGACAGCCGGGGAGACCCAGTACTTC. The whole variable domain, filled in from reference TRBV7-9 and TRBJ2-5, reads DTGVSQNPRHKITKRGQNVTFRCDPISEHNRLYWYRQTLGQGPEFLTYFQNEAQLEKSRLLSDRFSAERPKGSFSTLEIQRTEQGDSAMYLCASIRTGTAGETQYFGPGTRLLVL.

The chain's CDR3 is CASSLAYRAPYGYTF. CDR3 DNA: TGTGCCAGCAGCTTGGCTTACAGGGCCCCCTATGGCTACACCTTC. This chain joins TRBV5-5 and TRBJ1-2; D might be TRBD1 (6 bases). V shed 0 bases and J shed 4 bases, with 13 bases lying between them. The CDR3 has 15 residues. Germline-derived CDR1 and CDR2 are SGHKS and YYEKEE (reference sequence).

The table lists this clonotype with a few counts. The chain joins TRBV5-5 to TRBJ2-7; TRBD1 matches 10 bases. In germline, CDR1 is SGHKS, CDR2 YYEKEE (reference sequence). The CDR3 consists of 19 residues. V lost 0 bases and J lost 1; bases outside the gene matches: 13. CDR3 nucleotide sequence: TGTGCCAGCAGCTTGGCCGGGACAGGGGCCGCCGACGGTTCCTACGAGCAGTACGTC. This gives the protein CASSLAGTGAADGSYEQYV.

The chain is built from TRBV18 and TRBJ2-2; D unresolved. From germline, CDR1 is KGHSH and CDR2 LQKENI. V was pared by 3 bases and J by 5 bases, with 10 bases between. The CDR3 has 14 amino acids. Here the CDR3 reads CASSPMYRTGELFF. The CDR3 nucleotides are TGTGCCAGCTCACCTATGTACCGGACCGGGGAGCTGTTTTTT.

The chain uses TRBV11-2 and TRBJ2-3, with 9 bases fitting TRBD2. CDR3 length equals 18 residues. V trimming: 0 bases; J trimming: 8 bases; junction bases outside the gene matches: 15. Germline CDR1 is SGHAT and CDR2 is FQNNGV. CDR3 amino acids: CASSLESVAGAMRGTQYF. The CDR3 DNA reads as TGTGCCAGCAGCTTAGAATCGGTAGCGGGGGCCATGAGAGGTACGCAGTATTTT. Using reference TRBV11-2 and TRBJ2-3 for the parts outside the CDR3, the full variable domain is EAGVAQSPRYKIIEKRQSVAFWCNPISGHATLYWYQQILGQGPKLLIQFQNNGVVDDSQLPKDRFSAERLKGVDSTLKIQPAKLEDSAVYLCASSLESVAGAMRGTQYFGPGTRLTVL.

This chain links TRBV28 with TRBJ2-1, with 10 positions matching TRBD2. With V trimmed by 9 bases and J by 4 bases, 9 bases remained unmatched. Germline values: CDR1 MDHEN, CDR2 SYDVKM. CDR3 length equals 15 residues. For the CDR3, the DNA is TGTGCCAGTCTCAGGGCTAGCGGGGGATACAATGAGCAGTTCTTC. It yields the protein CASLRASGGYNEQFF.

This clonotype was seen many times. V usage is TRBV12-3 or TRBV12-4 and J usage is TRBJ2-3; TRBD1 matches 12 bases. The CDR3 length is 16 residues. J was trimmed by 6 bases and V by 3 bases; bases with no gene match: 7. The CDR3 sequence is CASSFRDRGPGDTQYF. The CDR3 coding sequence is TGTGCCAGCAGTTTCCGGGACAGGGGGCCGGGTGATACGCAGTATTTT.

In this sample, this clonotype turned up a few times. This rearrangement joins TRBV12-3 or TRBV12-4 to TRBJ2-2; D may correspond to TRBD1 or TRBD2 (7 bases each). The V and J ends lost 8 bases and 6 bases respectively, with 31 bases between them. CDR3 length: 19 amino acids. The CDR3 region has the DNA TGTGCCAGCCATCGCGCAGGGGGAGCGGGACTCCGATTTGCCGGGGAGCTGTTTTTT. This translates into CASHRAGGAGLRFAGELFF.

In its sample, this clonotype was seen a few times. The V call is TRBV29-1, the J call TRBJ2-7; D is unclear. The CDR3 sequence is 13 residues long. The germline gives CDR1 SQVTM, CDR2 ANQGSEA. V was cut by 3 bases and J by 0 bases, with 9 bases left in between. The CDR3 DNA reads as TGCAGCGTTGACGTAGCTAGCTCCTACGAGCAGTACTTC. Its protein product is CSVDVASSYEQYF.

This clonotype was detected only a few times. Written as DNA, the CDR3 is TGCAGTGCTAGACCGGAGGGTTGGTCACCCCTCCACTTT. Translated, it gives CSARPEGWSPLHF. The chain couples TRBV20-1 to TRBJ1-6; no clear D. CDR1 DFQATT and CDR2 SNEGSKA come from the germline V gene (reference sequence). The V gene lost 2 bases and the J gene lost 10 bases, with 12 bases spanning the gap. This CDR3 contains 13 residues.

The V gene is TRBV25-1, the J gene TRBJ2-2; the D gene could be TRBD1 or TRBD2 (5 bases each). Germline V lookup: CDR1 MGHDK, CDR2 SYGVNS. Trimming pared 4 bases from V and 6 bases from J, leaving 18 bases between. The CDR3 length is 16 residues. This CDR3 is CASSAIPGTGPGELFF. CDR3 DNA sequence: TGTGCCAGCAGTGCTATCCCAGGGACGGGTCCCGGGGAGCTGTTTTTT. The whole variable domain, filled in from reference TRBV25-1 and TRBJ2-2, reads EADIYQTPRYLVIGTGKKITLECSQTMGHDKMYWYQQDPGMELHLIHYSYGVNSTEKGDLSSESTVSRIRTEHFPLTLESARPSHTSQYLCASSAIPGTGPGELFFGEGSRLTVL.

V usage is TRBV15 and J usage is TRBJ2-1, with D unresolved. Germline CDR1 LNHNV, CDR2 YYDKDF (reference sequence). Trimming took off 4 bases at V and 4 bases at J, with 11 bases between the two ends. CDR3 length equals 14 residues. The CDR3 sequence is CATSIVVQYNEQFF. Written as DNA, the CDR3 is TGTGCCACCAGCATAGTGGTACAATACAATGAGCAGTTCTTC.

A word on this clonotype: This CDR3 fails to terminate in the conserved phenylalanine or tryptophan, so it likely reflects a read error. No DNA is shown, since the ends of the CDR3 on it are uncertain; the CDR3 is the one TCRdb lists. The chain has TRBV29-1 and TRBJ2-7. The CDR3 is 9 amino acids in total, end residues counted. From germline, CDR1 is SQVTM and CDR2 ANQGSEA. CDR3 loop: CSVVSSVRL.

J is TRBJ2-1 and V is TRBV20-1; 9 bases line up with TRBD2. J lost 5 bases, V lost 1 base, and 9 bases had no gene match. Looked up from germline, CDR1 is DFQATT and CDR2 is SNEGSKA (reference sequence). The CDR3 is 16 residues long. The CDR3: CSARGFASGENNEQFF. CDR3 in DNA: TGCAGTGCTAGAGGATTCGCTAGCGGGGAAAACAATGAGCAGTTCTTC.

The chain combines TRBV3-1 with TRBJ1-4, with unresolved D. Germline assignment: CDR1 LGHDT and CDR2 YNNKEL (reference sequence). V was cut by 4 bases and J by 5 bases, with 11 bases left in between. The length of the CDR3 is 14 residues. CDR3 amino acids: CASSRANWNEKLFF. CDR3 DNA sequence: TGTGCCAGCAGCCGAGCTAACTGGAATGAAAAACTGTTTTTT.